This paragraph covers one TCR beta chain sequence. The data are from a study of blood T cell repertoires in COVID-19. Study-wide background: T cells, B-cell-depleted T cells, or PBMCs supplied cDNA or gDNA.

Germline V gene data show CDR1 as LNHDA and CDR2 as SQIVND (reference sequence). The V end lost 6 bases, the J end lost 0 bases, and 15 bases lay between the germline ends. The CDR3 is made up of 16 amino acids. The table came from immunoSEQ multiplex PCR; TCRdb's copy has only in-frame clones and leaves some out. This table holds more than 80,000 clones, roughly 90% found once. The chain is built from TRBV19 and TRBJ1-5; D is uncertain. The sequenced material came from peripheral blood. This receptor was obtained from a man aged 80 or over with acute or convalescent COVID-19. The CDR3 DNA sequence: TGTGCCAGTAGCTCTTTCGGGAGCCCTAGCAATCAGCCCCAGCATTTT. Translation: CASSSFGSPSNQPQHF.